This TCR beta chain came from a study of T cell repertoires in cytomegalovirus infection. Study information: The study used recently identified HLA-C-restricted and well-studied HLA-B-restricted CMV epitopes. CMV infection together with matching HLA type was indicated by public TCR beta signatures.

Study-wide results and caveats: The ex vivo response was dominated by HLA-C-restricted CMV-specific TCR beta clonotypes. Summed frequency of shared TCR beta families picked out CMV carriers who also had the relevant HLA.

TCRdb reprocessed the reads with MiXCR, giving one entry per CDR3 protein. The table lists 140,000 to 150,000 distinct CDR3 sequences, around 30% of them singletons. In germline, CDR1 is MNHEY, CDR2 SMNVEV (reference sequence). The CDR3 totals 15 residues. The trim removed 5 bases at V and 3 bases at J, leaving 10 bases unmatched. Worth noting for this clonotype: The antigen is unknown.

The clonotype was recovered from a human donor in good health (CMV status not recorded). Some clones in this sample may be carry-over from other donors' samples. The chain employs TRBV27 and TRBJ2-7; TRBD1 aligns across 7 bases. Specimen: CD8+ T cells from cultured PBMCs, collected from culture after CMV antigen stimulation. CDR3 coding DNA: TGTGCCAGCAGTCGCCGGGACAGAAGGGGCTACGAGCAGTACTTC. This gives the protein CASSRRDRRGYEQYF.